Following are 25 T cell receptor beta chains from one sample sequenced in a study of stem cell transplantation in POMP-related autoinflammatory disease. The data were produced by immunoSEQ multiplex PCR, yet TCRdb's version contains in-frame clones alone and is incomplete. Among tens of thousands of clones listed, roughly 88% were seen once. The sample was CD4+ T cells from PBMCs, taken after stem cell transplantation. The receptor source for this set is a human patient with POMP-related autoinflammation and immune dysregulation (PRAID). These T cells may partly come from the graft donor.

This chain connects TRBV29-1 to TRBJ2-7; weak D call: TRBD2 (6 bases). This CDR3 contains 15 residues. With 4 bases removed from V and 4 bases from J, the gap between germline ends came to 20 bases. Germline V lookup: CDR1 SQVTM, CDR2 ANQGSEA. CDR3 region: CSVGPAGSGFYEQYF. As DNA, the CDR3 is TGCAGCGTTGGCCCTGCCGGGAGTGGGTTTTACGAGCAGTACTTC.

The count of this clone is one. V and J are TRBV5-6 and TRBJ2-3, with D maybe TRBD1 (6 bases). The CDR3 totals 15 residues. Germline V gene data show CDR1 as SGHDT and CDR2 as YYEEEE. The V end lost 0 bases, the J end lost 6 bases, and 14 bases lay between the germline ends. CDR3 protein: CASSLGPPRGDTQYF. Written as DNA, the CDR3 is TGTGCCAGCAGCTTGGGCCCCCCTAGGGGGGATACGCAGTATTTT. Together with reference TRBV5-6 and TRBJ2-3, the CDR3 gives the full variable domain: DAGVTQSPTHLIKTRGQQVTLRCSPKSGHDTVSWYQQALGQGPQFIFQYYEEEERQRGNFPDRFSGHQFPNYSSELNVNALLLGDSALYLCASSLGPPRGDTQYFGPGTRLTVL.

J is TRBJ1-2 and V is TRBV12-3 or TRBV12-4, with a tentative D call TRBD1 (5 bases). With 7 bases removed from V and 6 bases from J, the gap between germline ends came to 12 bases. The CDR3 spans 12 residues. In DNA, the CDR3 is TGTGCCAGCACAAGGGGTTCCCATGGCTACACCTTC. Translating it yields CASTRGSHGYTF.

The chain is built from TRBV5-4 and TRBJ1-2, with 11 nucleotides matching TRBD1. This CDR3 comprises 14 residues. After removal of 7 bases from V and 7 bases from J, the junction contained 9 bases not matched to a gene. Germline V gene lookup returns CDR1 SGHNT and CDR2 YYREEE (reference sequence). CDR3 bases: TGTGCCAGCCTCCCTGGGACAGGGGGTGGTGGCTACACCTTC. Amino acids: CASLPGTGGGGYTF.

J is TRBJ1-6 and V is TRBV3-1 (or the pseudogene TRBV3-2); D uncertain. V lost 5 bases and J lost 7, with 18 bases in between. There are 16 residues in the CDR3. Germline values: CDR1 LGHDT, CDR2 YNNKEL (reference sequence). CDR3 loop: CASSDIPGGGNSPLHF. Written as DNA, the CDR3 is TGTGCCAGCAGCGATATCCCGGGTGGTGGGAATTCACCCCTCCACTTT.

This chain links TRBV21-1 with TRBJ2-7; the D call in the table, TRBD1, was not verified against the DNA. TRBV21-1 is a pseudogene. CDR3 length equals 14 residues. Here the CDR3 reads CASSANRGPYEQYF. The CDR3 region has the DNA TGTGCCAGCAGCGCTAACAGGGGACCCTACGAGCAGTACTTC.

V is TRBV24-1 and J is TRBJ2-5; D is perhaps TRBD2 (6 bases). Germline lookup yields CDR1 KGHDR and CDR2 SFDVKD. This CDR3 is 15 amino acids long. The germline V and J ends were trimmed by 4 bases and 3 bases, with 14 bases remaining between them. CDR3 bases: TGTGCCACCAGTGAGCCTAGGGGCGGGGAAGAGACCCAGTACTTC. As protein: CATSEPRGGEETQYF.

The chain recombines TRBV5-6 with TRBJ1-4, with D maybe TRBD1 (6 bases). Trimming removed 2 bases at V and 1 base at J, with 6 bases between. CDR1 is SGHDT and CDR2 is YYEEEE in the germline V gene. The CDR3 contains 14 residues. CDR3 in DNA: TGTGCCAGCAGCTTCAGGGGAACTAATGAAAAACTGTTTTTT. Protein product: CASSFRGTNEKLFF.

J is TRBJ2-5 and V is TRBV2; 7 bases fit TRBD1. V gave up 5 bases and J gave up 0 bases; unmatched junction bases: 3. The length of the CDR3 is 14 residues. Germline loops: CDR1 SNHLY, CDR2 FYNNEI. The CDR3 coding sequence is TGTGCCAGCAGTAGAAGGGGGCACCAAGAGACCCAGTACTTC. Translating it yields CASSRRGHQETQYF.

The CDR3 spells CASSIRGTNEKLFF. For the CDR3, the DNA is TGTGCCAGTAGTATAAGAGGAACTAATGAAAAACTGTTTTTT. The rearrangement links TRBV19 to TRBJ1-4; D remains unclear. Deletions cut 2 bases from V and 1 base from J, with 5 bases between. This CDR3 region has 14 residues. Germline assignment: CDR1 LNHDA and CDR2 SQIVND (reference sequence).

The chain joins TRBV7-6 to TRBJ2-1; 7 bases fit TRBD2. Germline values: CDR1 SGHVS, CDR2 FNYEAQ. This CDR3 region has 17 residues. V was pared by 1 base and J by 5 bases, with 11 bases of the junction left unmatched. The DNA for the CDR3 is TGTGCCAGCAGCTTAGTAGCCTCTAGCGGTACGAACAATGAGCAGTTCTTC. This sequence encodes CASSLVASSGTNNEQFF.

V is TRBV11-2 and J is TRBJ2-5; D is unresolved. The V gene's germline CDR1 is SGHAT and CDR2 FQNNGV. V was pared by 6 bases and J by 14 bases, with 16 bases between. This CDR3 has 11 amino acids. DNA of the CDR3: TGTGCCAGCAGGGCAGTAGGCCCGCCATACTTC. The encoded protein is CASRAVGPPYF.

The CDR3 is CASSLAHPGTPLGTYEQYF. CDR3 DNA sequence: TGCGCCAGCAGCTTGGCCCACCCTGGTACGCCCTTAGGGACCTACGAGCAGTACTTC. J is TRBJ2-7 and V is TRBV5-1, with D uncertain. The germline gives CDR1 SGHRS, CDR2 YFSETQ. Deletions cut 0 bases from V and 2 bases from J, with 24 bases between. This CDR3 spans 19 amino acids.

A few counts support this clone. The CDR3 loop reads CASRPIPSNEQFF. CDR3 nucleotide sequence: TGTGCCAGCAGGCCTATCCCGAGCAATGAGCAGTTCTTC. The chain recombines TRBV11-2 with TRBJ2-1, with D hard to call. The CDR3 extends over 13 amino acids. V shed 6 bases and J shed 6 bases, with 12 bases lying between them. CDR1 and CDR2 (germline): SGHAT, FQNNGV. The entire variable domain, with the rest obtained from reference TRBV11-2 and TRBJ2-1, is as follows: EAGVAQSPRYKIIEKRQSVAFWCNPISGHATLYWYQQILGQGPKLLIQFQNNGVVDDSQLPKDRFSAERLKGVDSTLKIQPAKLEDSAVYLCASRPIPSNEQFFGPGTRLTVL.

V and J are TRBV19 and TRBJ2-1; D is undetermined. Germline-derived CDR1 and CDR2 are LNHDA and SQIVND (reference sequence). The CDR3 contains 13 residues. Between the trimmed V and J ends, which lost 10 bases and 3 bases, there was a span of 13 bases. The CDR3 DNA follows: TGTGCCACCCAGGCTTCGTTCTACAATGAGCAGTTCTTC. Translation: CATQASFYNEQFF.

The chain couples TRBV29-1 to TRBJ2-7; TRBD2 agrees at 8 bases. The CDR3 sequence is 13 residues long. Germline loops: CDR1 SQVTM, CDR2 ANQGSEA. The J segment lost 8 bases and the V segment lost 7 bases, leaving 13 bases of the junction unmatched. CDR3 DNA sequence: TGCAGCGCCACTAGCGGAGCCCCCCCCAAGCAGTACTTC. As protein: CSATSGAPPKQYF.

The chain has TRBV5-1 and TRBJ2-2, with D possibly called TRBD1 or TRBD2 (6 bases each). Deletions cut 4 bases from V and 0 bases from J, with 13 bases between. The CDR3 is made up of 16 amino acids. Germline CDR1 is SGHRS and CDR2 is YFSETQ. The CDR3 DNA is TGCGCCAGCAGCCCCGGGGGCGGACCGAACACCGGGGAGCTGTTTTTT. It yields the protein CASSPGGGPNTGELFF. Full variable domain (rest looked up from reference TRBV5-1 and TRBJ2-2): KAGVTQTPRYLIKTRGQQVTLSCSPISGHRSVSWYQQTPGQGLQFLFEYFSETQRNKGNFPGRFSGRQFSNSRSEMNVSTLELGDSALYLCASSPGGGPNTGELFFGEGSRLTVL.

This rearrangement joins TRBV20-1 to TRBJ1-4; D call uncertain. In germline, CDR1 is DFQATT, CDR2 SNEGSKA (reference sequence). V dropped 3 bases and J dropped 7 bases, with 15 bases sitting between them. This CDR3 is 14 amino acids long. The CDR3 spells CSASQSVTGEKLFF. The CDR3 DNA reads TGCAGTGCTAGTCAATCCGTCACGGGTGAAAAACTGTTTTTT.

Worth noting for this clone: The sample holds other DNA sequences that translate to the same CDR3. The chain carries TRBV5-1 and TRBJ2-5; D is ambiguous. CDR3 length: 11 amino acids. Germline V lookup: CDR1 SGHRS, CDR2 YFSETQ. The ends were cut back, 4 bases at V and 1 base at J, with 2 bases in the middle. CDR3 sequence: CASSLQETQYF. CDR3 bases: TGCGCCAGCAGCCTCCAAGAGACCCAGTACTTC.

Here the CDR3 reads CAIRGQGANTGELFF. Here the CDR3 DNA reads TGTGCCATCCGTGGACAGGGGGCAAACACCGGGGAGCTGTTTTTT. V usage is TRBV10-3 and J usage is TRBJ2-2; 11 bases are a match to TRBD1. This CDR3 is 15 amino acids long. Germline values: CDR1 ENHRY, CDR2 SYGVKD. J gave up 2 bases and V 8 bases, and 4 bases lay outside the gene matches.

This chain uses TRBV5-1 with TRBJ2-5; TRBD2 matches 7 bases. This CDR3 spans 14 amino acids. V was clipped by 4 bases and J by 1 base; unmatched bases: 4. Germline CDR1 and CDR2: SGHRS and YFSETQ. CDR3 DNA sequence: TGCGCCAGCAGCCTGCGGGGGACCCAAGAGACCCAGTACTTC. It encodes CASSLRGTQETQYF. Supplemented by reference TRBV5-1 and TRBJ2-5, the full variable domain reads KAGVTQTPRYLIKTRGQQVTLSCSPISGHRSVSWYQQTPGQGLQFLFEYFSETQRNKGNFPGRFSGRQFSNSRSEMNVSTLELGDSALYLCASSLRGTQETQYFGPGTRLLVL.

The CDR3 DNA reads TGTGCCACCAAGGGGCTCGATCGGCCCAGGGATGGCTACACCTTC. Translating gives CATKGLDRPRDGYTF. This chain joins TRBV19 and TRBJ1-2; possibly TRBD1 for D (5 bases). The CDR3 is made up of 15 amino acids. Trimming pared 10 bases from V and 6 bases from J, leaving 24 bases between. The germline CDR1 and CDR2 sequences are LNHDA and SQIVND (reference sequence).

This clone was recorded only once. The V gene is TRBV6-6, the J gene TRBJ1-3; 9 bases fit TRBD1. Germline CDR1 reads MNHNY; CDR2 reads SVGAGI (reference sequence). The CDR3 sequence is 17 residues long. V was pared by 5 bases and J by 4 bases, with 12 bases of the junction left unmatched. CDR3 in amino acids: CASSPGQGRLHGNTIYF. CDR3 in DNA: TGTGCCAGCAGTCCGGGACAGGGTAGGCTCCACGGAAACACCATATATTTT.

CDR3 DNA sequence: TGTGCCACCAGTGATCGGCCCTCGGAACAAGAGACCCAGTACTTC. Its protein is CATSDRPSEQETQYF. The gene calls are TRBV24-1 and TRBJ2-5, with unresolved D. The CDR3 loop spans 15 amino acids. The V gene's germline CDR1 is KGHDR and CDR2 SFDVKD. The V end was cut by 3 bases, the J end by 2 bases, with 12 bases between.

There are a few counts of this clone. DNA for the CDR3: TGTGCCAGCAGCCTTGAGGTTTGGAGTCAGCCCCAGCATTTT. This translates into CASSLEVWSQPQHF. V is TRBV7-8 and J is TRBJ1-5; D not resolved. The CDR3 spans 14 residues. The germline V gene encodes CDR1 SGHVS and CDR2 FQNEAQ. The germline V and J ends were trimmed by 5 bases and 6 bases, with 14 bases remaining between them.